What follows are 21 T cell receptor beta chains derived from one specimen sequenced in a study of T cell repertoires in cytomegalovirus infection. Using its own MiXCR run on the reads, TCRdb lists one record per CDR3 protein. The repertoire holds about a million distinct CDR3 sequences, with 25% to 40% as singletons. These receptors' antigens are unknown. This material consisted of cultured CD8+ T cells from PBMCs, taken from culture after CMV antigen stimulation. The receptors come from a human donor in good health (CMV status not recorded). Some clones in this sample may be carry-over from other donors' samples.

V usage is TRBV7-3 and J usage is TRBJ2-2, with 7 bases aligning to TRBD1. The CDR3 covers 14 residues. Germline V lookup: CDR1 SGHTA, CDR2 FQGTGA. J lost 9 bases, V lost 5 bases, and 9 bases had no gene match. The DNA for the CDR3 is TGTGCCAGCAGCGGACTCGACAGGGCGTGGGAGCTGTTTTTT. Its protein product is CASSGLDRAWELFF.

This chain connects TRBV20-1 to TRBJ1-2; 9 bases fit TRBD1. Germline assignment: CDR1 DFQATT and CDR2 SNEGSKA (reference sequence). Trimming cost V 0 bases and J 5 bases; bases outside gene matches: 7. There are 15 residues in the CDR3. CDR3 amino acids: CSARDMDRGSYGYTF. CDR3 nucleotides: TGCAGTGCTAGAGATATGGACAGGGGCTCGTATGGCTACACCTTC.

This clonotype was recorded once. Here the CDR3 reads CATSRPGTGGLLNYGYTF. CDR3 sequence (DNA): TGTGCCACCAGCAGACCGGGGACAGGGGGCCTTTTAAACTATGGCTACACCTTC. The chain recombines TRBV15 with TRBJ1-2; 12 bases line up with TRBD1. The CDR3 has 18 amino acids. V was pared by 2 bases and J by 2 bases, with 9 bases of the junction left unmatched. The V gene's germline CDR1 is LNHNV and CDR2 YYDKDF (reference sequence).

This chain joins TRBV7-2 and TRBJ2-2; no definite D call. V was clipped by 5 bases and J by 4 bases, with 11 bases between them. The CDR3 is 14 residues long. Per germline, CDR1 SGHTA and CDR2 FQGNSA. The DNA for the CDR3 is TGTGCCAGCAGCCTTTCACAGACCACCGGGGAGCTGTTTTTT. Translating gives CASSLSQTTGELFF.

This clonotype came up a few times. The chain links TRBV15 to TRBJ1-2, with D perhaps matching TRBD1 (5 bases). This CDR3 is 12 amino acids long. Germline CDR1 reads LNHNV; CDR2 reads YYDKDF (reference sequence). The germline V and J ends were trimmed by 8 bases and 8 bases, with 15 bases remaining between them. The CDR3 coding sequence is TGTGCCACCTTCGGTGCGGGGGAAGGCTACACCTTC. As protein: CATFGAGEGYTF.

This clonotype came up a few times. V is TRBV19 and J is TRBJ1-6; D gene unclear. V gave up 3 bases and J gave up 10 bases, with 16 bases separating them. The CDR3 runs 15 residues. In germline, CDR1 is LNHDA, CDR2 SQIVND (reference sequence). CDR3 residues: CASSMKLYAGSPLHF. The CDR3 region has the DNA TGTGCCAGTAGTATGAAACTCTATGCAGGATCACCCCTCCACTTT.

The sample holds a few counts of this clonotype. The chain combines TRBV7-9 with TRBJ1-2, with D maybe TRBD1 (5 bases). This CDR3 has 13 amino acids. V was clipped by 4 bases and J by 4 bases, with 10 bases between them. The germline V gene encodes CDR1 SEHNR and CDR2 FQNEAQ (reference sequence). The CDR3 spells CASSSGGVYGYTF. The CDR3 nucleotides read TGTGCCAGCAGCTCGGGGGGGGTCTATGGCTACACCTTC.

The chain uses TRBV12-5 and TRBJ2-1; tentatively, D is TRBD2 (6 bases). From germline, CDR1 is LGHNT and CDR2 FRNRAP. The CDR3 is 13 residues long. Trimming took 1 base from V and 10 from J, leaving 11 bases between them. CDR3 bases: TGTGCTAGTGGTTTGGGCCCGGGGGAAGAGCAGTTCTTC. It codes for CASGLGPGEEQFF.

The sample holds a few counts of this clonotype. The chain has TRBV12-3 or TRBV12-4 and TRBJ2-2; D possibly corresponds to TRBD2 (5 bases). The CDR3 extends over 13 amino acids. With 4 bases removed from V and 4 bases from J, the gap between germline ends came to 7 bases. As DNA, the CDR3 is TGTGCCAGCAGTTGGGCGGGCACCGGGGAGCTGTTTTTT. This gives the protein CASSWAGTGELFF.

At least ten counts were recorded for this clonotype. The chain carries TRBV7-2 and TRBJ1-5; D is possibly TRBD1 (5 bases). Germline CDR1 and CDR2: SGHTA and FQGNSA. The length of the CDR3 is 15 residues. Trimming shortened V by 1 base and J by 3 bases, and 10 bases separated the two germline ends. The CDR3 DNA is TGTGCCAGCAGCTTAGTGGAAGGGGTCAATCAGCCCCAGCATTTT. Its protein is CASSLVEGVNQPQHF. Full variable domain (remainder filled in from reference TRBV7-2 and TRBJ1-5): GAGVSQSPSNKVTEKGKDVELRCDPISGHTALYWYRQSLGQGLEFLIYFQGNSAPDKSGLPSDRFSAERTGGSVSTLTIQRTQQEDSAVYLCASSLVEGVNQPQHFGDGTRLSIL.

This clonotype was counted once. J is TRBJ2-1 and V is TRBV6-5, with TRBD1 matching 7 bases. This CDR3 is 14 amino acids long. Germline V lookup: CDR1 MNHEY, CDR2 SVGAGI. Trimming at V came to 5 bases and at J to 8 bases, leaving 9 bases not matched to a gene. CDR3 DNA sequence: TGTGCCAGCAGTGAAGAGGGGGCGTTCTATGAGCAGTTCTTC. It specifies CASSEEGAFYEQFF.

The genes are TRBV12-5 and TRBJ2-1; D is possibly TRBD2 (7 bases). The V end lost 2 bases, the J end lost 8 bases, and 16 bases lay between the germline ends. This CDR3 has 15 residues. Looked up from germline, CDR1 is LGHNT and CDR2 is FRNRAP. The CDR3 reads CASGLSGGPLDEQFF. The CDR3, as DNA: TGTGCTAGTGGTTTGTCGGGGGGCCCCTTGGATGAGCAGTTCTTC.

The sample holds many counts of this clonotype. The rearrangement joins TRBV7-2 to TRBJ2-3; D is ambiguous. The V end was cut by 5 bases, the J end by 0 bases, with 9 bases between. The CDR3 length is 14 residues. The V gene's germline CDR1 is SGHTA and CDR2 FQGNSA. This chain's CDR3 is CASSREGSTDTQYF. The CDR3 nucleotides read TGTGCCAGCAGCCGTGAAGGGAGCACAGATACGCAGTATTTT.

V is TRBV9 and J is TRBJ2-5, with a weak D call TRBD2 (5 bases). The V end was cut by 4 bases, the J end by 5 bases, with 18 bases between. The CDR3 covers 15 residues. The germline V gene has CDR1 SGDLS and CDR2 YYNGEE. The CDR3 DNA reads TGTGCCAGCAGCCCGGGGTCGCTACTTTCGGAGACCCAGTACTTC. The encoded protein is CASSPGSLLSETQYF.

The genes are TRBV7-6 and TRBJ1-2, with 7 bases fitting TRBD1. Germline trimming cut 5 bases from V and 3 bases from J; bases unmatched to any gene: 9. The V gene's germline CDR1 is SGHVS and CDR2 FNYEAQ. The CDR3 runs to 15 residues. The DNA of the CDR3 is TGTGCCAGCAGCCGCCCCCAGGGGGGTGACTATGGCTACACCTTC. Amino acid sequence: CASSRPQGGDYGYTF.

This clonotype was recorded many times. The J gene is TRBJ2-5, the V gene TRBV7-8; 11 bases fit TRBD1. Germline V lookup: CDR1 SGHVS, CDR2 FQNEAQ. J was trimmed by 4 bases and V by 5 bases; bases with no gene match: 3. This CDR3 spans 14 amino acids. The CDR3 nucleotides read TGTGCCAGCAGCGACGGGACAGGGGGAGAGACCCAGTACTTC. Translated, it gives CASSDGTGGETQYF.

This chain connects TRBV12-3 or TRBV12-4 to TRBJ2-2; no firm D call. The V end was cut by 5 bases, the J end by 5 bases, with 9 bases between. The CDR3 is 13 amino acids. The CDR3 DNA follows: TGTGCCAGCAGTCAGACGCCGACCGGGGAGCTGTTTTTT. Protein product: CASSQTPTGELFF.

This clonotype was recorded once. The chain links TRBV7-4 to TRBJ2-1; 10 positions match TRBD2. The CDR3 totals 16 residues. Germline-derived CDR1 and CDR2 are SGHVT and SQSDAQ. The V and J ends lost 4 bases and 3 bases, in that order; junction bases with no gene match: 6. CDR3: CASSSLAGAIYNEQFF. The CDR3 coding sequence is TGTGCCAGCAGCTCCCTAGCGGGGGCCATCTACAATGAGCAGTTCTTC. The full variable domain, rest sourced from reference TRBV7-4 and TRBJ2-1, is GAGVSQSPRYKVAKRGRDVALRCDSISGHVTLYWYRQTLGQGSEVLTYSQSDAQRDKSGRPSGRFSAERPERSVSTLKIQRTEQGDSAVYLCASSSLAGAIYNEQFFGPGTRLTVL.

The CDR3 nucleotides read TGTGCCAGCACCCTGACAGGGAGGGCCCTTGAAGCTTTCTTT. It yields the protein CASTLTGRALEAFF. The genes are TRBV6-2 or TRBV6-3 and TRBJ1-1, with 7 bases fitting TRBD1. The length of the CDR3 is 14 residues. Germline V gene sequence: CDR1 MNHEY, CDR2 SVGEGT. V shed 7 bases, J shed 7 bases, and the junction held 12 bases outside the gene matches.

The chain employs TRBV20-1 and TRBJ2-4; 7 bases agree with TRBD2. Germline V gene lookup returns CDR1 DFQATT and CDR2 SNEGSKA (reference sequence). This CDR3 contains 15 residues. The trim removed 1 base at V and 2 bases at J, leaving 5 bases unmatched. Written as DNA, the CDR3 is TGCAGTGCTAGAGTAAAGCGGGGTACCAAAAACATTCAGTACTTC. Translated: CSARVKRGTKNIQYF.

With respect to this clonotype: Since a much larger clone is just one base distant, this may be a read error. The chain carries TRBV7-8 and TRBJ1-2, with D unclear. The CDR3 sequence is 15 residues long. Germline CDR1 is SGHVS and CDR2 is FQNEAQ. The V gene lost 1 base and the J gene lost 7 bases, with 16 bases spanning the gap. CDR3 sequence reads: CASSLGPYLLPGYTF. The CDR3 DNA sequence: TGTGCCAGCAGCTTAGGTCCGTACCTGTTGCCTGGCTACACCTTC.